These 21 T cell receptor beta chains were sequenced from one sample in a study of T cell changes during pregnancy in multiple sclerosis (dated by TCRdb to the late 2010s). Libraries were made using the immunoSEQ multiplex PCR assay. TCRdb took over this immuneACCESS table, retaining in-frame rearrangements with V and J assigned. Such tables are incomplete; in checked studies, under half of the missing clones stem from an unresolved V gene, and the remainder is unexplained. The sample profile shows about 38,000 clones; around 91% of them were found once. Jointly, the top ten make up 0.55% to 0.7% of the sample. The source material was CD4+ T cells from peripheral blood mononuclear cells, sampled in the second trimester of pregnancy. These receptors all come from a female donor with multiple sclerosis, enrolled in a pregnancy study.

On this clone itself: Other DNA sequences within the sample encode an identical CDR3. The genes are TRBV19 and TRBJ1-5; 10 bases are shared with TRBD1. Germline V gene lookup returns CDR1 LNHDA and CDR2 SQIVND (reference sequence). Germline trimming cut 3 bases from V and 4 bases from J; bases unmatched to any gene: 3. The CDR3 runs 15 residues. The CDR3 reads CASSIDRGRNQPQHF. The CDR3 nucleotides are TGTGCCAGTAGTATCGACAGGGGGCGGAATCAGCCCCAGCATTTT. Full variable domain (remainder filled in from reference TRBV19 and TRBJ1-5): DGGITQSPKYLFRKEGQNVTLSCEQNLNHDAMYWYRQDPGQGLRLIYYSQIVNDFQKGDIAEGYSVSREKKESFPLTVTSAQKNPTAFYLCASSIDRGRNQPQHFGDGTRLSIL.

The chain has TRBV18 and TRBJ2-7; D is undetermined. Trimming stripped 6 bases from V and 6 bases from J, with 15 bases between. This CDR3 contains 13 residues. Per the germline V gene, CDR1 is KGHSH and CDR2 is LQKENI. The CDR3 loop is CASSDDSSVEQYF. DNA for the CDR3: TGTGCCAGCTCGGATGACTCCTCCGTCGAGCAGTACTTC.

The CDR3 protein is CASSQSATGSGSGNTIYF. CDR3 coding DNA: TGTGCCAGCAGCCAGAGCGCGACAGGGTCCGGCTCTGGAAACACCATATATTTT. The chain joins TRBV4-2 to TRBJ1-3; the match to TRBD1 covers 7 bases. V gave up 3 bases and J gave up 0 bases; unmatched junction bases: 11. Germline loops: CDR1 LGHNA, CDR2 YNFKEQ. The CDR3 spans 18 residues.

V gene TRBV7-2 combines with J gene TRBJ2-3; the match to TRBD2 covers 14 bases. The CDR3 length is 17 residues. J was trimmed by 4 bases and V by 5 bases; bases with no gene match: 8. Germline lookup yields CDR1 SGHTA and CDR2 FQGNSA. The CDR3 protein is CASSRGTSGSTADTQYF. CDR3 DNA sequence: TGTGCCAGCAGCCGGGGGACTAGCGGGAGTACTGCAGATACGCAGTATTTT.

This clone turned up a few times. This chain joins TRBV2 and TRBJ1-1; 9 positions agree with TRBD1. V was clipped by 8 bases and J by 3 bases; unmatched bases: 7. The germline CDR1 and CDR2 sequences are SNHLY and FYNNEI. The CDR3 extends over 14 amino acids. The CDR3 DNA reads TGTGCCAGCTCATTCCGACAGGGGGACACTGAAGCTTTCTTT. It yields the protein CASSFRQGDTEAFF.

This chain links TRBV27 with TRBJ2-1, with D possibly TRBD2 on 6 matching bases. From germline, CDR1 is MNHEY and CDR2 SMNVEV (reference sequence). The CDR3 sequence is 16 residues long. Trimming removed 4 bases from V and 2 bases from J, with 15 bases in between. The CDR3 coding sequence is TGTGCCAGCAGTTCTAGCTTGGAGGGCGCCTACAATGAGCAGTTCTTC. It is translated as CASSSSLEGAYNEQFF.

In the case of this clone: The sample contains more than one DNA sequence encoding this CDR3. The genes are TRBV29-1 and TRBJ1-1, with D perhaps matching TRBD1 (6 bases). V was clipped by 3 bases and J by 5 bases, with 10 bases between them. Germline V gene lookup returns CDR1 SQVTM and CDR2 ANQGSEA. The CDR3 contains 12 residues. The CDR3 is CSVDRGGTEAFF. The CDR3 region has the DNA TGCAGCGTTGACAGGGGCGGAACTGAAGCTTTCTTT. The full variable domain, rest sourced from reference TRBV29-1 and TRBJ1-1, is SAVISQKPSRDICQRGTSLTIQCQVDSQVTMMFWYRQQPGQSLTLIATANQGSEATYESGFVIDKFPISRPNLTFSTLTVSNMSPEDSSIYLCSVDRGGTEAFFGQGTRLTVV.

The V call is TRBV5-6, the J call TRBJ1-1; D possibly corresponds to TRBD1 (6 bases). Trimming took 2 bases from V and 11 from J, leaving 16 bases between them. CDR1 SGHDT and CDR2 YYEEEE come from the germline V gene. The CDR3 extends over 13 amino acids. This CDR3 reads CASSLPGAPAAFF. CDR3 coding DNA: TGTGCCAGCAGCTTACCAGGGGCCCCCGCGGCTTTCTTT. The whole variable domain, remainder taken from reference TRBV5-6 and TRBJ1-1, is DAGVTQSPTHLIKTRGQQVTLRCSPKSGHDTVSWYQQALGQGPQFIFQYYEEEERQRGNFPDRFSGHQFPNYSSELNVNALLLGDSALYLCASSLPGAPAAFFGQGTRLTVV.

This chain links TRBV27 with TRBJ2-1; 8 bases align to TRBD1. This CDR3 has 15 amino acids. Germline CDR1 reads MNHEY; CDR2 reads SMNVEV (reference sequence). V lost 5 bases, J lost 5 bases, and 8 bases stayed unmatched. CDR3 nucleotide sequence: TGTGCCAGCAGTAAGGACAGGGAAAGAAACAATGAGCAGTTCTTC. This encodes CASSKDRERNNEQFF.

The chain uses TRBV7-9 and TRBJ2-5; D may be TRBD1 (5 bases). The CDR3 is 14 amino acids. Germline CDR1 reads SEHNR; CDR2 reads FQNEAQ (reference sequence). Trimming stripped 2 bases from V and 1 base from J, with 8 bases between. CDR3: CASSLPTVQETQYF. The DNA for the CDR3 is TGTGCCAGCAGCTTACCGACAGTCCAAGAGACCCAGTACTTC.

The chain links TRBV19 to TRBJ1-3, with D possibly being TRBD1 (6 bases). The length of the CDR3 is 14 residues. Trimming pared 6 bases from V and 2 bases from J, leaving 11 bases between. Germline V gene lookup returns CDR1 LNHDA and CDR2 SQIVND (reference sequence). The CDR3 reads CASSGQITGNTIYF. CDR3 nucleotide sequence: TGTGCCAGTAGCGGACAGATCACTGGAAACACCATATATTTT.

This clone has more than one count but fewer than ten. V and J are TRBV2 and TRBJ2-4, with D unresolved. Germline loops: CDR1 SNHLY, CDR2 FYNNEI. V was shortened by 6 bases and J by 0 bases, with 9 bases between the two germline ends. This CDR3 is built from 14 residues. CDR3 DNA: TGTGCCAGCAGCGAGGCCCGAGCCAAAAACATTCAGTACTTC. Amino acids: CASSEARAKNIQYF.

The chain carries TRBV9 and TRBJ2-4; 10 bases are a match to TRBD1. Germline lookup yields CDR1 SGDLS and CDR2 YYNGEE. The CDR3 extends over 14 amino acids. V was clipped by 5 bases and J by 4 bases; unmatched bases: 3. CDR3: CASSEGQGKNIQYF. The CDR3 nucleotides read TGTGCCAGCAGTGAGGGACAGGGGAAAAACATTCAGTACTTC.

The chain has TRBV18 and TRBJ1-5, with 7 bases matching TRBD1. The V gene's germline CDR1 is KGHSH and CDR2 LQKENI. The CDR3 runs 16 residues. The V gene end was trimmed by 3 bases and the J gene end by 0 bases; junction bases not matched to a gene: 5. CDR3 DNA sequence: TGTGCCAGCTCACCTCGGACAGGCGCTAGCAATCAGCCCCAGCATTTT. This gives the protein CASSPRTGASNQPQHF.

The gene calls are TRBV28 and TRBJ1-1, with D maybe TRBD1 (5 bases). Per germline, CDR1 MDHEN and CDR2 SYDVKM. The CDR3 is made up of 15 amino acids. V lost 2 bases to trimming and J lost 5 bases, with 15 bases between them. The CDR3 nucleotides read TGTGCCAGCAGTTTAATGGGCGGGGCAGGGACTGAAGCTTTCTTT. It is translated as CASSLMGGAGTEAFF. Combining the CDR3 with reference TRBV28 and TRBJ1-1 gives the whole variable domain DVKVTQSSRYLVKRTGEKVFLECVQDMDHENMFWYRQDPGLGLRLIYFSYDVKMKEKGDIPEGYSVSREKKERFSLILESASTNQTSMYLCASSLMGGAGTEAFFGQGTRLTVV.

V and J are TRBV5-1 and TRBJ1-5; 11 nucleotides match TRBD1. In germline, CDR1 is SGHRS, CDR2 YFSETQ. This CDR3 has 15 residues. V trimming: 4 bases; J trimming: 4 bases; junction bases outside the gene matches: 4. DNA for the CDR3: TGCGCCAGCAGCATGGGGGACAGGGGGAATCAGCCCCAGCATTTT. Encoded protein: CASSMGDRGNQPQHF.

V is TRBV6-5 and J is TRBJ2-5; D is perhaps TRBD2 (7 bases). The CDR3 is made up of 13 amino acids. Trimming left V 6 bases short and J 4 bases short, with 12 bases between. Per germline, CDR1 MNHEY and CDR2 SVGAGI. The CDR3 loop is CASREGGRETQYF. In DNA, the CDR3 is TGTGCCAGCAGGGAGGGGGGGCGAGAGACCCAGTACTTC.

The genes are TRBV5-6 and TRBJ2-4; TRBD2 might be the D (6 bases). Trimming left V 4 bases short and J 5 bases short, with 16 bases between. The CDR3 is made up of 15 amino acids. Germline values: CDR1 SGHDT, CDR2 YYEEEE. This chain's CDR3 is CASSPGVGLENIQYF. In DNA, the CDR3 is TGTGCCAGCAGCCCGGGGGTGGGGTTGGAAAACATTCAGTACTTC.

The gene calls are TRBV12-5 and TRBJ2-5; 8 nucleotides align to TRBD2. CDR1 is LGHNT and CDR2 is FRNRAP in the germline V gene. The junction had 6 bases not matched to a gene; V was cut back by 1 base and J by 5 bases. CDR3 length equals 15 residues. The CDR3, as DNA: TGTGCTAGTGGTTTGGGCCAGGGACTAGAGGAGACCCAGTACTTC. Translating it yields CASGLGQGLEETQYF.

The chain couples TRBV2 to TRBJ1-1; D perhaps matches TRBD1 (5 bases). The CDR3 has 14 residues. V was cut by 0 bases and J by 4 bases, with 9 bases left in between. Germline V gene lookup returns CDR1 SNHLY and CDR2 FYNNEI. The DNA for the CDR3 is TGTGCCAGCAGTGAAGCCTGGGGGGGCACTGAAGCTTTCTTT. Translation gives CASSEAWGGTEAFF. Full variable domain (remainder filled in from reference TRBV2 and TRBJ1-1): EPEVTQTPSHQVTQMGQEVILRCVPISNHLYFYWYRQILGQKVEFLVSFYNNEISEKSEIFDDQFSVERPDGSNFTLKIRSTKLEDSAMYFCASSEAWGGTEAFFGQGTRLTVV.

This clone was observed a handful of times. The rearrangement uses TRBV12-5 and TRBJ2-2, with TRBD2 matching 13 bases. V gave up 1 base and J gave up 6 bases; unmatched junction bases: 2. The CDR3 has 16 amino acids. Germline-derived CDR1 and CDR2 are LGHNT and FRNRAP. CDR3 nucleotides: TGTGCTAGTGGTTTGGCACTAGCGGGAGGGTCCGGGGAGCTGTTTTTT. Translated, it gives CASGLALAGGSGELFF.